This T cell receptor (beta chain) was captured by sequencing in a study of vaccination and CD4 T cells after COVID-19. As for treatment: approximately nine-day PBMC culture with coronavirus spike peptide pools or control peptides (ViraFEST assay). Cultured CD4+ T cell DNA was sequenced using the Oncomine TCR Beta short-read assay. Via MiXCR, TCRdb re-called the PCR reads, giving one row per CDR3 protein. The sample records about 21,000 distinct CDR3 sequences, about half being singletons. The length of the CDR3 is 15 residues. Trimming left V 0 bases short and J 0 bases short, with 8 bases between. CDR1 and CDR2 from the germline V gene are SGHVS and FNYEAQ. Notes on this clonotype: What it binds is not known.

The source material was CD4+ T cells from blood, cultured in vitro. This TCR was recovered from a human donor who had recovered from COVID-19. The chain links TRBV7-6 to TRBJ2-5, with a weak D call TRBD1 (6 bases). The CDR3 DNA reads TGTGCCAGCAGCTTAGCCACAGGGTACCAAGAGACCCAGTACTTC. Translating gives CASSLATGYQETQYF. Using reference TRBV7-6 and TRBJ2-5 for the parts outside the CDR3, the full variable domain is GAGVSQSPRYKVTKRGQDVALRCDPISGHVSLYWYRQALGQGPEFLTYFNYEAQQDKSGLPNDRFSAERPEGSISTLTIQRTEQRDSAMYRCASSLATGYQETQYFGPGTRLLVL.